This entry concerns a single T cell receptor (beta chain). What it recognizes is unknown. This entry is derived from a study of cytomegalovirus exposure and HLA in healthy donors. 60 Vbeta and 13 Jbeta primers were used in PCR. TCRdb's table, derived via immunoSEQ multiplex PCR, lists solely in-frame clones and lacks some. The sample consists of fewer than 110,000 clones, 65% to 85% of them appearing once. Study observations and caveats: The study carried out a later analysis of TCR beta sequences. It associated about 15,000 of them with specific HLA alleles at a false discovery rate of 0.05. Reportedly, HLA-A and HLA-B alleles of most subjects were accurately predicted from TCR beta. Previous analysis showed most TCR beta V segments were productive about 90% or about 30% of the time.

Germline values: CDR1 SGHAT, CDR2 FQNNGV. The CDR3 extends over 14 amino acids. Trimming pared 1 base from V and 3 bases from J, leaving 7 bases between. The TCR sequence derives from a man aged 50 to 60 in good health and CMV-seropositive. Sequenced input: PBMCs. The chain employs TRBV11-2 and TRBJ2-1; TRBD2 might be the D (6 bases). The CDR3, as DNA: TGTGCCAGCAGCTTAGCGGGAGTCTACAATGAGCAGTTCTTC. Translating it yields CASSLAGVYNEQFF.